The T cell receptor beta chain under discussion was sequenced for a study of long-term antiretroviral therapy in people with HIV. General study findings and limits: Against controls, HIV repertoires showed narrower ranges of CDR3 length.

Survey level was the resolution at which the v3.0 immunoSEQ assay ran. Sequencing of each sample targeted about 35,000-50,000 T-cell genomes. Some clones are missing from TCRdb's copy, which holds only in-frame ones; the method was immunoSEQ multiplex PCR. There are around 19,000 clones in the sample; around 82% occur only once, and roughly 10% lies in the top ten. Unmatched junction bases numbered 7, after V lost 5 bases and J lost 6 bases. This CDR3 spans 14 amino acids. Germline CDR1 reads SGHTA; CDR2 reads FQGTGA. Participants living with HIV all received treatment in the United States. Of note for this clone: Antigen specificity is unknown.

Sequenced here: unsorted PBMCs, sampled around 2.5 years after starting antiretroviral therapy. The chain carries TRBV7-3 and TRBJ1-1; the match to TRBD1 covers 9 bases. The origin of this receptor is a man aged 35-49 years with HIV. CDR3 loop: CASSMGQGSAEAFF. CDR3 nucleotides: TGTGCCAGCAGCATGGGACAGGGTAGTGCTGAAGCTTTCTTT.